This T cell receptor (beta chain) is from a study of early T cells in non-severe SARS-CoV-2 infection. The study's findings and limits: Clonotype matching in VDJdb favored anti-spike CD8 responses and did not capture private and CD4 specificities.

Unique molecular identifiers were attached to individual cDNA molecules. TCRdb re-derived calls from the 5' RACE reads in MiXCR, one entry per CDR3 protein. The sample contains 30,000 to 40,000 distinct CDR3 sequences, about 4.7% of which appear only once. Remarks on this clonotype: Its antigen is as yet unknown.

V trimming: 5 bases; J trimming: 0 bases; junction bases outside the gene matches: 4. Per the germline V gene, CDR1 is SGHVS and CDR2 is FQNEAQ. This CDR3 region has 15 residues. This chain joins TRBV7-8 and TRBJ1-5, with 7 bases lining up with TRBD1. This receptor was obtained from an adult who was a healthcare worker with PCR-confirmed SARS-CoV-2 infection or an uninfected control (not recorded which). The sample taken for sequencing was whole blood. CDR3 sequence reads: CASSLQGYSNQPQHF. CDR3 sequence (DNA): TGTGCCAGCAGCCTACAGGGGTATAGCAATCAGCCCCAGCATTTT. Looking up the rest from reference TRBV7-8 and TRBJ1-5 gives the full variable domain: GAGVSQSPRYKVAKRGQDVALRCDPISGHVSLFWYQQALGQGPEFLTYFQNEAQLDKSGLPSDRFFAERPEGSVSTLKIQRTQQEDSAVYLCASSLQGYSNQPQHFGDGTRLSIL.